This T cell receptor beta chain was captured in a study of blood T cell repertoires in COVID-19. Germline CDR1 and CDR2: SGHNT and YYREEE (reference sequence). This CDR3 comprises 12 residues. V lost 6 bases, J lost 5 bases, and 1 base stayed unmatched. Repertoires were generated with immunoSEQ multiplex PCR, while TCRdb's copy carries only in-frame clones and drops some. The sample contains 200,000 to 250,000 clones, roughly four fifths of which appear only once. The rearrangement joins TRBV5-4 to TRBJ2-1; 8 nucleotides line up with TRBD1. Sequenced sample: peripheral blood. The receptor was isolated from a woman between 45 and 60 years old with active or convalescent COVID-19. The CDR3, as DNA: TGTGCCAGCACGGACAGGGACAATGAGCAGTTCTTC. This sequence encodes CASTDRDNEQFF.